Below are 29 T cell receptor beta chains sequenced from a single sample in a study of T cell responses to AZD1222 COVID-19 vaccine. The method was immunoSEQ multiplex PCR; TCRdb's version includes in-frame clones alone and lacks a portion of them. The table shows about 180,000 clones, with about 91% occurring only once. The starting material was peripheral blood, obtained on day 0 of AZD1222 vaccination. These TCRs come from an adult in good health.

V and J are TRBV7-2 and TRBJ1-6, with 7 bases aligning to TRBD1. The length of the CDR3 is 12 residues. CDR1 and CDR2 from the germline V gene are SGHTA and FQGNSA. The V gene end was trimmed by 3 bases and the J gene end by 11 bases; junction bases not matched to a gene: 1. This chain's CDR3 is CASSFDRAPLHF. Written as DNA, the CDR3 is TGTGCCAGCAGCTTCGACAGGGCACCCCTCCACTTT.

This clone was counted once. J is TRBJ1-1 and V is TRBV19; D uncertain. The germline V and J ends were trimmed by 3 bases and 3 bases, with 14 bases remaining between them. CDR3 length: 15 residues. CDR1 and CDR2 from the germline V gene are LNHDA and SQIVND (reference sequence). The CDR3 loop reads CASSISTLWYTEAFF. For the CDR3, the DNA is TGTGCCAGTAGTATCTCTACCCTGTGGTACACTGAAGCTTTCTTT.

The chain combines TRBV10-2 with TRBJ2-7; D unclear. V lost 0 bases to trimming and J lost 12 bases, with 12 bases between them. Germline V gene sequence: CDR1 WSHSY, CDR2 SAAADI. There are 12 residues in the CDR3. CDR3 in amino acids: CASSESKQTLYF. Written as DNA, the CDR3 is TGCGCCAGCAGTGAGTCTAAGCAAACGCTGTACTTC.

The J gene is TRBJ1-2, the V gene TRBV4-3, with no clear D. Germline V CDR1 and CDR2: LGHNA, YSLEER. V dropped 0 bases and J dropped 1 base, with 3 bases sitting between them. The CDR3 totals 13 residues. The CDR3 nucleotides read TGCGCCAGCAGCCAAGACTTTAACTATGGCTACACCTTC. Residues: CASSQDFNYGYTF.

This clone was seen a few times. The CDR3 nucleotides are TGTGCCAGCAGCACCACAATCCAAGAGACCCAGTACTTC. This encodes CASSTTIQETQYF. The rearrangement uses TRBV9 and TRBJ2-5; D is uncertain. The CDR3 covers 13 residues. Germline loops: CDR1 SGDLS, CDR2 YYNGEE. The ends were cut back, 4 bases at V and 1 base at J, with 8 bases in the middle.

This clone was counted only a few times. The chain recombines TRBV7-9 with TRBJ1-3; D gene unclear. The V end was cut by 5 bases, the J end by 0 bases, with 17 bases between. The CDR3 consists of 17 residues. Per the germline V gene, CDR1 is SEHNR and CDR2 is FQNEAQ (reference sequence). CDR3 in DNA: TGTGCCAGCAGCCCATGGGGTCAGGATTACTCTGGAAACACCATATATTTT. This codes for CASSPWGQDYSGNTIYF.

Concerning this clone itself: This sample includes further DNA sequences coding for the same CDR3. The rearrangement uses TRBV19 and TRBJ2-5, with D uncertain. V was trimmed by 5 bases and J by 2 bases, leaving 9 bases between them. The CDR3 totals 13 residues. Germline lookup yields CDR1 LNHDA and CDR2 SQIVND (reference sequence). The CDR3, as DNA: TGTGCCAGTAGTGGCAGGCTACAAGAGACCCAGTACTTC. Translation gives CASSGRLQETQYF. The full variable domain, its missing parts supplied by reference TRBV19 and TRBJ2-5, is DGGITQSPKYLFRKEGQNVTLSCEQNLNHDAMYWYRQDPGQGLRLIYYSQIVNDFQKGDIAEGYSVSREKKESFPLTVTSAQKNPTAFYLCASSGRLQETQYFGPGTRLLVL.

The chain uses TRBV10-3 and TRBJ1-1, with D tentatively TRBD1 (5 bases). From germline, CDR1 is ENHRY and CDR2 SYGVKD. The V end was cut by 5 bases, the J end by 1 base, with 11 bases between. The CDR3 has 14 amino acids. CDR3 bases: TGTGCCATCAGTTTCGACAGTTCGAACACTGAAGCTTTCTTT. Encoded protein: CAISFDSSNTEAFF.

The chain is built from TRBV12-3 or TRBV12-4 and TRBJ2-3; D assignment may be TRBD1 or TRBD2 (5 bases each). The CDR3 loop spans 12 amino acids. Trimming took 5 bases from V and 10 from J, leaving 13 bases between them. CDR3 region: CASSPLRDAQYF. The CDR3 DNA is TGTGCCAGCAGTCCATTGAGGGACGCGCAGTATTTT.

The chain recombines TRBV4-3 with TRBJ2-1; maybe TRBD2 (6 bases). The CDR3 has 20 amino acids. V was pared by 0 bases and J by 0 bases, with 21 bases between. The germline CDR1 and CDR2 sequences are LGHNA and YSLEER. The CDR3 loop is CASSQDFGGWHTTSYNEQFF. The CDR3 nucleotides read TGCGCCAGCAGCCAAGATTTTGGGGGGTGGCACACCACCTCCTACAATGAGCAGTTCTTC.

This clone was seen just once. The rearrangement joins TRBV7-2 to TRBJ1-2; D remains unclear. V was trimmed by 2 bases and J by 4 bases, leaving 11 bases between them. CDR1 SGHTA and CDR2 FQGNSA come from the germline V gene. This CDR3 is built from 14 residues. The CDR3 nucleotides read TGTGCCAGCAGCTTACTTCTAGGGTCCTATGGCTACACCTTC. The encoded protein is CASSLLLGSYGYTF.

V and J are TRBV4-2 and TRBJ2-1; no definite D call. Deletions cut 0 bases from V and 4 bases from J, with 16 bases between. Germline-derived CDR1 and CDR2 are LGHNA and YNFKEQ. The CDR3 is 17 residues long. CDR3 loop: CASSQDNGGSKYNEQFF. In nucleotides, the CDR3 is TGTGCCAGCAGCCAAGATAACGGTGGATCCAAGTACAATGAGCAGTTCTTC.

The CDR3 DNA is TGTGCCAGCAGCGTAGCCCGGGACAGGGGCACAATCTCTGGGGCCAACGTCCTGACTTTC. The encoded protein is CASSVARDRGTISGANVLTF. This sequence joins TRBV9 and TRBJ2-6, with 10 bases fitting TRBD1. The CDR3 covers 20 residues. Trimming cost V 0 bases and J 0 bases; bases outside gene matches: 9. Germline CDR1 and CDR2: SGDLS and YYNGEE.

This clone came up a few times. Here the CDR3 reads CASSLFGGTFQETQYF. The CDR3 coding sequence is TGTGCCAGCAGCTTGTTTGGCGGGACATTCCAAGAGACCCAGTACTTC. V and J are TRBV5-5 and TRBJ2-5, with D possibly being TRBD1 or TRBD2 (6 bases each). V gave up 1 base and J gave up 1 base, with 14 bases separating them. Germline lookup yields CDR1 SGHKS and CDR2 YYEKEE (reference sequence). The CDR3 runs 16 residues. The whole variable domain, remainder taken from reference TRBV5-5 and TRBJ2-5, is DAGVTQSPTHLIKTRGQQVTLRCSPISGHKSVSWYQQVLGQGPQFIFQYYEKEERGRGNFPDRFSARQFPNYSSELNVNALLLGDSALYLCASSLFGGTFQETQYFGPGTRLLVL.

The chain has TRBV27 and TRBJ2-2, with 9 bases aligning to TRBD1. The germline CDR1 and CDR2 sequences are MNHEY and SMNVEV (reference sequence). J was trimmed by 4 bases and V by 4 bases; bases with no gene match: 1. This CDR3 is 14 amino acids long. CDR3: CASSWDRVTGELFF. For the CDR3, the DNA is TGTGCCAGCAGTTGGGACAGGGTCACCGGGGAGCTGTTTTTT.

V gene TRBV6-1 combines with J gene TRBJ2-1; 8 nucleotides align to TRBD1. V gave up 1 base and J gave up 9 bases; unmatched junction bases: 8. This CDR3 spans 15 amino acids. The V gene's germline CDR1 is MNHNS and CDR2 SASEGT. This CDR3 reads CASSEGWTGIGEQFF. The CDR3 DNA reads TGTGCCAGCAGTGAAGGTTGGACAGGGATCGGTGAGCAGTTCTTC.

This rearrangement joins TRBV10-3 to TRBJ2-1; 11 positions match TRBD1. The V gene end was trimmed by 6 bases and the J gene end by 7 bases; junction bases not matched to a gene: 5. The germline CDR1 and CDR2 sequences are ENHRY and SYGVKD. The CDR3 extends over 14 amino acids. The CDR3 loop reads CAIRTRDRGNEQFF. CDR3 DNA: TGTGCCATCAGGACCCGGGACAGGGGGAATGAGCAGTTCTTC.

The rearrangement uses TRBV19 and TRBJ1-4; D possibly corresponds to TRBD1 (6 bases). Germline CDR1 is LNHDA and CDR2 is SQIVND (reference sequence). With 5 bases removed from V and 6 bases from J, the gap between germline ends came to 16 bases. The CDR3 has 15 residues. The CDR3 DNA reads TGTGCCAGTAGTGGTTCACAGGGTTTTTATGAAAAACTGTTTTTT. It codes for CASSGSQGFYEKLFF.

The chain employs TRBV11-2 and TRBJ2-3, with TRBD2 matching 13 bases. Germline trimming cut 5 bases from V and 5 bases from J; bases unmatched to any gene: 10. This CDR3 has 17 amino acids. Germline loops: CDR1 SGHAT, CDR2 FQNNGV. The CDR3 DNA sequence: TGTGCCAGCAGCACTCTCGGGGGACTAGCGGGACGAGATACGCAGTATTTT. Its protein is CASSTLGGLAGRDTQYF.

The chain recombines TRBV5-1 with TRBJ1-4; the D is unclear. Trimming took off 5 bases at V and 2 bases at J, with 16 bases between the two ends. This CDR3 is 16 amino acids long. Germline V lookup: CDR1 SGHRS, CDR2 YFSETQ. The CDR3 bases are TGCGCCAGCAGACCTGAGAAGGGTCTGACTAATGAAAAACTGTTTTTT. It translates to CASRPEKGLTNEKLFF.

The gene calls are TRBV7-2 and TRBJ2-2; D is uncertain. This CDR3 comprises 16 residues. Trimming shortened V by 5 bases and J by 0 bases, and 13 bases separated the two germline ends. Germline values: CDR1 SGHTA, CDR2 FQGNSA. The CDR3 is CASSPIQPPNTGELFF. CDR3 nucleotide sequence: TGTGCCAGCAGCCCTATACAGCCCCCGAACACCGGGGAGCTGTTTTTT.

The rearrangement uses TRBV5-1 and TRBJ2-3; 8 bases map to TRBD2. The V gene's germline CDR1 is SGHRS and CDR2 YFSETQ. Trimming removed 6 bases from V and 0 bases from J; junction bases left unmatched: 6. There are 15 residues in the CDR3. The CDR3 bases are TGCGCCAGCACGTATAGCGGGGCTAGCACAGATACGCAGTATTTT. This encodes CASTYSGASTDTQYF.

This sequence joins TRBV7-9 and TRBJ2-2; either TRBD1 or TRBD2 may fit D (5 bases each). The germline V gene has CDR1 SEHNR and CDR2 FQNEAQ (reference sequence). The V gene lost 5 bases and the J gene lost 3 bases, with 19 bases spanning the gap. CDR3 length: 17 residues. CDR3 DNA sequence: TGTGCCAGCAGCCACCGGCCGATAGTGGGGGACACCGGGGAGCTGTTTTTT. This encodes CASSHRPIVGDTGELFF.

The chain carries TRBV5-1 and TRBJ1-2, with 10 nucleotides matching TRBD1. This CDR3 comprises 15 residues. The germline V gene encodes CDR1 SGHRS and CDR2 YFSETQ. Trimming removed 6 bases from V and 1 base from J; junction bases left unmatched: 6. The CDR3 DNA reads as TGCGCCAGCACGGACCGGGACAGGGGTAACTATGGCTACACCTTC. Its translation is CASTDRDRGNYGYTF.

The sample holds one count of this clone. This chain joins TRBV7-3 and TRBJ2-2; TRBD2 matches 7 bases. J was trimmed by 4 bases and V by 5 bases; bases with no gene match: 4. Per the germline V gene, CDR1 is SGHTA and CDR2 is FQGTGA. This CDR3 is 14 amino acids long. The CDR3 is CASSPGGSTGELFF. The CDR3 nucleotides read TGTGCCAGCAGCCCCGGCGGGAGCACCGGGGAGCTGTTTTTT.

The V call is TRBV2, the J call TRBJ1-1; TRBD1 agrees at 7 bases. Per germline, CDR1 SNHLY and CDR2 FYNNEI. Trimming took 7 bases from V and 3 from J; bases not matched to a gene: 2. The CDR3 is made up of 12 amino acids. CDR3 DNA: TGTGCCAGCAATGACAGGGACACTGAAGCTTTCTTT. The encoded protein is CASNDRDTEAFF.

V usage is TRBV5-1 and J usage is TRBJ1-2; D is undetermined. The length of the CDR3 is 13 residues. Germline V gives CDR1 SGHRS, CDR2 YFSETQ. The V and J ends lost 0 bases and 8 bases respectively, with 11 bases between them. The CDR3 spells CASSLVSTLGYTF. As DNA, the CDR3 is TGCGCCAGCAGCTTGGTTTCGACGTTGGGCTACACCTTC.

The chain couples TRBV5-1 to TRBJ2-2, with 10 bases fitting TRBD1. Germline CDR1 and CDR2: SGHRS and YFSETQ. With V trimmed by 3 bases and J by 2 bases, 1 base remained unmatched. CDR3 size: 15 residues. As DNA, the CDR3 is TGCGCCAGCAGCTGGACAGGGGGTAACACCGGGGAGCTGTTTTTT. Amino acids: CASSWTGGNTGELFF.

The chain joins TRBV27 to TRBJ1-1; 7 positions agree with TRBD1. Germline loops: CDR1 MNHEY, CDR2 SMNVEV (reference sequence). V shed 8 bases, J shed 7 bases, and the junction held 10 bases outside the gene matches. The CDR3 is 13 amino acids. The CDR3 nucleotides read TGTGCCAGCCGGTTCGCAGGGGGGATTGAAGCTTTCTTT. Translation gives CASRFAGGIEAFF.